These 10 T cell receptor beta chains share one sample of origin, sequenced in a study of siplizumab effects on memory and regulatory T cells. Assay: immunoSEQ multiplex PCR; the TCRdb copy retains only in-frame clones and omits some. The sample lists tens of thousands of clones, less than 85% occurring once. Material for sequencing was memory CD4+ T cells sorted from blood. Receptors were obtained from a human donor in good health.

The CDR3 DNA is TGTGCCAGCAGCGTTGCAGGGAGGTACACTGAAGCTTTCTTT. It translates to CASSVAGRYTEAFF. The chain couples TRBV14 to TRBJ1-1; D is possibly TRBD1 (5 bases). The CDR3 is 14 residues long. With 5 bases removed from V and 3 bases from J, the gap between germline ends came to 13 bases. Germline-derived CDR1 and CDR2 are SGHDN and FVKESK.

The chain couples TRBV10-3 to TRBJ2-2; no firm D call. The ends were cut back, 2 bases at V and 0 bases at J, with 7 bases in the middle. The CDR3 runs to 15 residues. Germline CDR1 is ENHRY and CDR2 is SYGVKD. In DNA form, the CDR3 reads TGTGCCATCAGTGAGCCCGTCGCGAACACCGGGGAGCTGTTTTTT. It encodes CAISEPVANTGELFF.

This CDR3 is CASSPPTGVPNQPQHF. In nucleotides, the CDR3 is TGTGCCAGCTCACCGCCGACAGGGGTCCCCAATCAGCCCCAGCATTTT. This chain connects TRBV18 to TRBJ1-5; 8 nucleotides line up with TRBD1. The V gene's germline CDR1 is KGHSH and CDR2 LQKENI. The CDR3 is 16 amino acids. V lost 3 bases, J lost 3 bases, and 7 bases stayed unmatched.

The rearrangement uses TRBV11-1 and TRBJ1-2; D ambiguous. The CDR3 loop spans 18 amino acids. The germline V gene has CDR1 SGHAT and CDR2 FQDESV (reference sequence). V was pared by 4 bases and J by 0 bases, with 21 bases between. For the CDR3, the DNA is TGTGCCAGCAGCTCCAGTAGGACCGGACTCTTAACTAACTATGGCTACACCTTC. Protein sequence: CASSSSRTGLLTNYGYTF.

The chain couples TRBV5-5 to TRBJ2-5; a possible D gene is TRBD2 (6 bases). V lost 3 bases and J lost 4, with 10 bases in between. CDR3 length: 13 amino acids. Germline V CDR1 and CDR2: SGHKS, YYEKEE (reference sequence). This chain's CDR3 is CASSSTRTETQYF. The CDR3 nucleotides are TGTGCCAGCAGCTCGACTAGGACAGAGACCCAGTACTTC.

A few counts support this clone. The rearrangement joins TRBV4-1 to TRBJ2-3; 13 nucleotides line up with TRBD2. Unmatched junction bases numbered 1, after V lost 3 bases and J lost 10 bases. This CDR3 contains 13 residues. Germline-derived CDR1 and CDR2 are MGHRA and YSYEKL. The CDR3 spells CASSQTSGGPQYF. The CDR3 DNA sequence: TGCGCCAGCAGCCAGACTAGCGGGGGGCCGCAGTATTTT.

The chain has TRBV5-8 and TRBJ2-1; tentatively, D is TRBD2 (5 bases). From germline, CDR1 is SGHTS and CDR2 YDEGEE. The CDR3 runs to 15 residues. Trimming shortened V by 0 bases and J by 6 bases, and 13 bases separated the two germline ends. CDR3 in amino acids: CASSLGSRGFNEQFF. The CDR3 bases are TGTGCCAGCAGCTTGGGTAGTAGAGGGTTCAATGAGCAGTTCTTC.

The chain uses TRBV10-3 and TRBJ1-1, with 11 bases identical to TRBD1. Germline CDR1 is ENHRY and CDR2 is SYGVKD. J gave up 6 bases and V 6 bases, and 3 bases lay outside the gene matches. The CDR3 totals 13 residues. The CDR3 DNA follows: TGTGCCATCAGGGACAGGGGGCACGCTGAAGCTTTCTTT. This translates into CAIRDRGHAEAFF.

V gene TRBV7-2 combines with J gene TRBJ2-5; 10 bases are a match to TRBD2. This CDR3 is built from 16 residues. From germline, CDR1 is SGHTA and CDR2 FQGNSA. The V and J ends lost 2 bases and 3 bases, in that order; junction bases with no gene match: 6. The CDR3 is CASSLNQAGGEETQYF. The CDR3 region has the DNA TGTGCCAGCAGCTTAAATCAAGCGGGGGGGGAAGAGACCCAGTACTTC. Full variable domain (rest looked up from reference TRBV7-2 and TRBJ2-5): GAGVSQSPSNKVTEKGKDVELRCDPISGHTALYWYRQSLGQGLEFLIYFQGNSAPDKSGLPSDRFSAERTGGSVSTLTIQRTQQEDSAVYLCASSLNQAGGEETQYFGPGTRLLVL.

CDR3 nucleotide sequence: TGTGCCAGCAGTTTAGCGGTTAGCTCCTACAATGAGCAGTTCTTC. Translation: CASSLAVSSYNEQFF. This chain links TRBV27 with TRBJ2-1; D remains ambiguous. V was pared by 2 bases and J by 0 bases, with 8 bases between. The CDR3 extends over 15 amino acids. Germline CDR1 MNHEY, CDR2 SMNVEV (reference sequence).